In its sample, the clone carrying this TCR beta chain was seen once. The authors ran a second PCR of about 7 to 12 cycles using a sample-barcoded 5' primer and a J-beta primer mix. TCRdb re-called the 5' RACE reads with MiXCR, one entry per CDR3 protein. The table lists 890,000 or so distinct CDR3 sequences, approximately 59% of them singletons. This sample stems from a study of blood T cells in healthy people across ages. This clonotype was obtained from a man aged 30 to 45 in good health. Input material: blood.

Here the CDR3 DNA reads TGTGCCAGCAGTCCCCTATCACAGGGATCAGAGACCCAGTACTTC. It is translated as CASSPLSQGSETQYF. V is TRBV6-6 and J is TRBJ2-5; TRBD1 might be the D (6 bases). The V and J ends lost 5 bases and 4 bases respectively, with 17 bases between them. The CDR3 is made up of 15 amino acids. The germline CDR1 and CDR2 sequences are MNHNY and SVGAGI (reference sequence).